This T cell receptor (beta chain) derives from a study of blood T cell repertoires in COVID-19 (dated by TCRdb to 2018 to 2021). Background on the whole study: Collaborator samples came from the United States, Italy and Spain and covered acute and convalescent phases of COVID-19. The dataset comprised deeply sampled blood TCRbeta repertoires from subjects exposed to, actively infected with, or recovered from COVID-19. Samples were obtained from the ongoing ImmuneRACE study (first 160 participants) and from roughly 1,300 subjects provided by 6 global collaborators. A freely available public database, intended as a resource for researchers studying the immune response to SARS-CoV-2, is where the repertoires were released. The material from the prospective study consisted of cDNA or gDNA derived from T cells, B-cell-depleted T cells, or PBMCs. A de-identified subject ID, COVID-19 status, age in years and sex were almost always included in the sample metadata. Where HLA class I and class II types were available, the types were taken from metadata supplied by the sample provider, not from assay-based typing.

The investigation overall reported the following: How much clinical and demographic metadata was included differed by source and by participant, and the metadata was provided uncurated.

TCRbeta CDR3 regions were amplified from genomic DNA using the immunoSEQ Assay, a bias-controlled multiplex PCR. Per the source publication's procedure: The number of nucleated cells in each sample was estimated from the amplification of reference gene primers within the assay. To quantify the absolute abundance of each unique TCRbeta CDR3 rearrangement, sequence reads were collapsed and filtered. Productive Simpson clonality was computed per sample as the square root of Simpson's diversity index over productive rearrangements. TCRdb obtained this table from immuneACCESS and retained in-frame rearrangements with V and J assigned. These tables miss some clones; where compared with another copy, unresolved V genes account for less than half of the shortfall, and the remainder is unexplained. The DNA was the basis for D and trimming; V, J and clone size are from that table. The sample records about 300,000 clones, about 85% of which are singletons. The leading ten clones occupy 4.5% to 7% of the sample.

Participants in the prospective study were enrolled through a virtual design, were aged 18 to 89 years, and lived in about 25 United States geographic areas. Cohort assignment in the prospective study relied on participant-reported clinical history from a screening survey and a study questionnaire. ImmuneRACE Cohort 3 recovered participants were defined by two consecutive negative NP/OP PCR tests, healthcare professional clearance, or symptom resolution. In the prospective study, mobile phlebotomists collected whole blood, serum and a nasopharyngeal or oropharyngeal swab from each participant. Participants in the prospective study had the option to provide additional blood draws and questionnaires over a roughly 2-month period. Prospective study blood samples were shipped either frozen or at room temperature before DNA extraction. Taken from cysteine to phenylalanine, the CDR3 has 19 residues. Only the CDR3 DNA stays, 57 bases, in frame from base 1. CDR1 and CDR2 (LGHNA, YSLEER) derive from the germline V gene. V and J are trimmed by 3 bases and 0 bases, and the gene matches miss 7 bases of the junction.

In the case of this clone: No cognate antigen has been identified for it. No qualities accompany the bases; no much larger clone lies one base away.

The chain links TRBV4-3 with TRBJ2-3; TRBD2 lines up with 15 middle nucleotides. Sequenced material: PBMCs or T cells enriched from blood (not recorded which). The sequence was obtained from a woman between 25 and 40 years old who had recovered from COVID-19. The CDR3 is CASSQGPGLAGGSTDTQYF. In nucleotides, the sequence is TGCGCCAGCAGCCAGGGACCGGGACTAGCGGGGGGTAGCACAGATACGCAGTATTTT.